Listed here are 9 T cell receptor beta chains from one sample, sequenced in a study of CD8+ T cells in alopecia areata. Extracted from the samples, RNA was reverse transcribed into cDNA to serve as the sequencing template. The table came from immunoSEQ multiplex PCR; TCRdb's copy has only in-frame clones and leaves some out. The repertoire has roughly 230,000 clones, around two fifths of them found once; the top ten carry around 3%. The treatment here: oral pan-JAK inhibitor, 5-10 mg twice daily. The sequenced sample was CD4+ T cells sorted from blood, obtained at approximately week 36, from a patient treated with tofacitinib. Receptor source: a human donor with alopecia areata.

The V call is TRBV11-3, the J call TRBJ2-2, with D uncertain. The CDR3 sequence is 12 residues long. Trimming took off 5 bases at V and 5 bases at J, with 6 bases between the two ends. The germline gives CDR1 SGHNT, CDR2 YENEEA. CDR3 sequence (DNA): TGTGCCAGCAGCCCAAATACCGGGGAGCTGTTTTTT. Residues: CASSPNTGELFF.

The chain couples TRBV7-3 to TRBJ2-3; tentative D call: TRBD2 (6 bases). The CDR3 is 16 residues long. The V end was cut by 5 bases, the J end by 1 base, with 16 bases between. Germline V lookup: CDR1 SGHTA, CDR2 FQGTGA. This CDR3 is CASSLSPLARTDTQYF. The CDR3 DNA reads TGTGCCAGCAGCCTCAGTCCCCTAGCGCGCACAGATACGCAGTATTTT.

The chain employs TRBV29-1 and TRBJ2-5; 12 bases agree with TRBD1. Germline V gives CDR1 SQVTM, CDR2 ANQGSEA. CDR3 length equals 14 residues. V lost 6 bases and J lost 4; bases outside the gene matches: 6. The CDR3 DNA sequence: TGCAGCGTCACCGGGACAGGGGGCTTAGAGACCCAGTACTTC. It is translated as CSVTGTGGLETQYF.

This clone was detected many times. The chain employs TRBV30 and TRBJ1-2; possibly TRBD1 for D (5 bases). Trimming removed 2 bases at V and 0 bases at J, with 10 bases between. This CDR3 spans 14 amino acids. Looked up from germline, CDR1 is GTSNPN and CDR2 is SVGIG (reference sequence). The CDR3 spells CAWSRDGANYGYTF. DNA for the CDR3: TGTGCCTGGAGTAGGGACGGCGCTAACTATGGCTACACCTTC.

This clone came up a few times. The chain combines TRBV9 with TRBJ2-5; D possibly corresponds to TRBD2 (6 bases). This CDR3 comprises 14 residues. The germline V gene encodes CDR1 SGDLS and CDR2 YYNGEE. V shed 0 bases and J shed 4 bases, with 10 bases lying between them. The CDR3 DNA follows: TGTGCCAGCAGCGTAGGTATCGGGGGAGAGACCCAGTACTTC. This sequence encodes CASSVGIGGETQYF.

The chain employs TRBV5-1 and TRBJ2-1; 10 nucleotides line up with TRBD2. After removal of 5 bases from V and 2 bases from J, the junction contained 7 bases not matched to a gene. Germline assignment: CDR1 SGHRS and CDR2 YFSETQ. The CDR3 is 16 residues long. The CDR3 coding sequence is TGCGCCAGCAGTACAAGCGGGAGGGCGACCTACAATGAGCAGTTCTTC. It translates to CASSTSGRATYNEQFF.

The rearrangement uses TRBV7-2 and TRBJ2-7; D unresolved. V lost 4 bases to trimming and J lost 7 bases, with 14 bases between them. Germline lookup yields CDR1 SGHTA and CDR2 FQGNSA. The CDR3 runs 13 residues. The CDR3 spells CASSSNTGWEQYF. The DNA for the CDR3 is TGTGCCAGCAGCTCTAATACCGGCTGGGAGCAGTACTTC.

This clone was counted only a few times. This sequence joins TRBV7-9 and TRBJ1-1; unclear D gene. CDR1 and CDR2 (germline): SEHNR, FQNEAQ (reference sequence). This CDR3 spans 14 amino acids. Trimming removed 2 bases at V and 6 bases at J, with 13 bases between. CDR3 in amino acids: CASSLTAGRAEAFF. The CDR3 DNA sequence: TGTGCCAGCAGCTTAACGGCAGGACGAGCTGAAGCTTTCTTT.

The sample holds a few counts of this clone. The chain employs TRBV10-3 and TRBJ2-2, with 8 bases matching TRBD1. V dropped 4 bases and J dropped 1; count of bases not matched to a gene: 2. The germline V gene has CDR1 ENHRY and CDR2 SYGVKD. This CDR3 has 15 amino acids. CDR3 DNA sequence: TGTGCCATCAGTGGGACAGGGAGGAACACCGGGGAGCTGTTTTTT. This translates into CAISGTGRNTGELFF.